Listed below are T cell receptor beta chains from one sample, sequenced in a study of human T cells and chemical hapten exposure. TCRdb used MiXCR to reprocess the RACE reads, holding one entry per CDR3 protein. Seen here are over 70,000 distinct CDR3 sequences, around 15% observed once, and the top ten hold 3.5% to 6%. This specimen consisted of whole blood, obtained in connection with sensitization to the hapten diphenylcyclopropenone (DPC). These receptors all stem from a woman aged 50 to 60 with alopecia areata. Some clones in this sample may be carry-over from other donors' samples. The CDR3 runs from the conserved cysteine through the conserved F or W. The D gene is left open where the match is weak. Some rows mark clone size as missing; the rest say once, few, many or name a class of expanded clone.

cdr3_aa: CASSFVGTGELFF
cdr3_nt: TGCGCCAGCAGCTTCGTGGGCACCGGGGAGCTGTTTTTT
clone_size: few
j_call: TRBJ2-2
v_call: TRBV5-1
d_call: -

cdr3_aa: CASSPGVGSEKLFF
cdr3_nt: TGTGCCAGCTCACCGGGGGTGGGCTCTGAAAAACTGTTTTTT
clone_size: -
j_call: TRBJ1-4
v_call: TRBV18
d_call: -

cdr3_aa: CSGQTGVGQPQHF
cdr3_nt: TGCAGTGGCCAGACAGGGGTTGGTCAGCCCCAGCATTTT
clone_size: -
j_call: TRBJ1-5
v_call: TRBV20-1
d_call: TRBD1

cdr3_aa: CSAILAGGTDTQYF
cdr3_nt: TGCAGTGCTATCCTAGCGGGAGGCACAGATACGCAGTATTTT
clone_size: -
j_call: TRBJ2-3
v_call: TRBV20-1
d_call: TRBD2

cdr3_aa: CASSPGPKTSQTGVTQYF
cdr3_nt: TGTGCCAGCAGTCCGGGACCTAAGACATCTCAAACGGGCGTGACCCAGTACTTC
clone_size: -
j_call: TRBJ2-5
v_call: TRBV6-5
d_call: -

cdr3_aa: CASSPRDPRYNEQFF
cdr3_nt: TGTGCCAGCAGCCCCCGGGACCCGCGATACAATGAGCAGTTCTTC
clone_size: -
j_call: TRBJ2-1
v_call: TRBV6-1
d_call: -

cdr3_aa: CASSSLAGGLYEQYF
cdr3_nt: TGTGCCAGCAGCTCTCTAGCGGGAGGACTCTACGAGCAGTACTTC
clone_size: -
j_call: TRBJ2-7
v_call: TRBV11-2
d_call: TRBD2

cdr3_aa: CASSPASGNTYNEQFF
cdr3_nt: TGTGCCAGCAGCCCCGCGAGCGGGAATACCTACAATGAGCAGTTCTTC
clone_size: -
j_call: TRBJ2-1
v_call: TRBV7-9
d_call: TRBD2

cdr3_aa: CASSLVSAGTAYEQYF
cdr3_nt: TGTGCCAGCAGCTTAGTCTCTGCGGGAACAGCCTACGAGCAGTACTTC
clone_size: few
j_call: TRBJ2-7
v_call: TRBV11-2
d_call: -

cdr3_aa: CSVERGGGGTEAFF
cdr3_nt: TGCAGCGTTGAAAGGGGGGGTGGAGGCACTGAAGCTTTCTTT
clone_size: few
j_call: TRBJ1-1
v_call: TRBV29-1
d_call: -

cdr3_aa: CASSPRTPSSGRAYEQYF
cdr3_nt: TGTGCCAGCTCACCACGGACGCCCTCTAGCGGGAGGGCCTACGAGCAGTACTTC
clone_size: -
j_call: TRBJ2-7
v_call: TRBV18
d_call: TRBD2

cdr3_aa: CASSPTGVSGNTIYF
cdr3_nt: TGTGCCAGCTCACCGACAGGGGTGTCAGGAAACACCATATATTTT
clone_size: -
j_call: TRBJ1-3
v_call: TRBV18
d_call: TRBD1

cdr3_aa: CASSQRTPTSTDTQYF
cdr3_nt: TGTGCCAGCAGCCAAAGAACCCCAACTAGCACAGATACGCAGTATTTT
clone_size: few
j_call: TRBJ2-3
v_call: TRBV6-6
d_call: -

cdr3_aa: CATSKLREQYF
cdr3_nt: TGTGCCACCAGCAAGCTTCGCGAGCAGTACTTC
clone_size: -
j_call: TRBJ2-7
v_call: TRBV15
d_call: -

cdr3_aa: CASSLLLAGDTQYF
cdr3_nt: TGTGCCAGCAGCTTGTTACTAGCGGGAGATACGCAGTATTTT
clone_size: few
j_call: TRBJ2-3
v_call: TRBV5-6
d_call: TRBD2

cdr3_aa: CASSTLRSNEQFF
cdr3_nt: TGTGCCAGCAGCACCCTAAGATCCAATGAGCAGTTCTTC
clone_size: -
j_call: TRBJ2-1
v_call: TRBV11-2
d_call: -

cdr3_aa: CASSQGVGYTEAFF
cdr3_nt: TGTGCCAGCAGCCAGGGGGTAGGTTACACTGAAGCTTTCTTT
clone_size: -
j_call: TRBJ1-1
v_call: TRBV3-1
d_call: -

cdr3_aa: CASSFSPTWQFEAFF
cdr3_nt: TGTGCCAGCAGTTTCAGCCCGACTTGGCAGTTTGAAGCTTTCTTT
clone_size: many
j_call: TRBJ1-1
v_call: TRBV7-9
d_call: -

cdr3_aa: CSARRGSGDTYEQYF
cdr3_nt: TGCAGTGCTAGACGGGGCTCGGGTGATACCTACGAGCAGTACTTC
clone_size: -
j_call: TRBJ2-7
v_call: TRBV20-1
d_call: -

cdr3_aa: CASSRGNSQETQYF
cdr3_nt: TGTGCCAGCAGCCGCGGGAATTCCCAAGAGACCCAGTACTTC
clone_size: -
j_call: TRBJ2-5
v_call: TRBV7-9
d_call: -

cdr3_aa: CASSGDSTNEKLFF
cdr3_nt: TGTGCCAGCAGCGGGGATTCGACTAATGAAAAACTGTTTTTT
clone_size: once
j_call: TRBJ1-4
v_call: TRBV5-5
d_call: -

cdr3_aa: CASSAKPSGSTGELFF
cdr3_nt: TGTGCCAGCAGCGCAAAGCCTAGCGGTAGCACCGGGGAGCTGTTTTTT
clone_size: few
j_call: TRBJ2-2
v_call: TRBV7-6
d_call: TRBD2

cdr3_aa: CASSPMTSGRALGFEQFF
cdr3_nt: TGTGCCAGCAGCCCTATGACAAGCGGGAGGGCTCTAGGCTTTGAGCAGTTCTTC
clone_size: few
j_call: TRBJ2-1
v_call: TRBV4-2
d_call: TRBD2

cdr3_aa: CASSDPGTESSYEQYF
cdr3_nt: TGTGCCAGCAGTGACCCCGGGACGGAGAGCTCCTACGAGCAGTACTTC
clone_size: many
j_call: TRBJ2-7
v_call: TRBV6-2/TRBV6-3
d_call: -

cdr3_aa: CASSRQVYGYTF
cdr3_nt: TGTGCCAGCAGTCGACAGGTTTATGGCTACACCTTC
clone_size: many
j_call: TRBJ1-2
v_call: TRBV28
d_call: -

cdr3_aa: CATSDLLSGRLGEQFF
cdr3_nt: TGTGCCACCAGTGATTTGCTTAGCGGGAGGTTGGGTGAGCAGTTCTTC
clone_size: -
j_call: TRBJ2-1
v_call: TRBV24-1
d_call: TRBD2

cdr3_aa: CSARVAGGTQETQYF
cdr3_nt: TGCAGTGCTAGAGTAGCGGGAGGCACCCAAGAGACCCAGTACTTC
clone_size: few
j_call: TRBJ2-5
v_call: TRBV20-1
d_call: TRBD2

cdr3_aa: CASSLGVSSGQFF
cdr3_nt: TGTGCCAGCAGCTTGGGAGTGTCCAGCGGGCAGTTCTTC
clone_size: -
j_call: TRBJ2-1
v_call: TRBV5-5
d_call: -

cdr3_aa: CAISETGDSNQPQHF
cdr3_nt: TGTGCCATCAGTGAAACCGGGGATAGCAATCAGCCCCAGCATTTT
clone_size: -
j_call: TRBJ1-5
v_call: TRBV10-3
d_call: -

cdr3_aa: CASSFRDRVYEQYF
cdr3_nt: TGTGCCAGCAGCTTCCGGGACAGGGTGTACGAGCAGTACTTC
clone_size: -
j_call: TRBJ2-7
v_call: TRBV11-2
d_call: TRBD1

cdr3_aa: CASSLNGQGYYQPQHF
cdr3_nt: TGTGCCAGCAGTTTAAACGGGCAGGGGTACTATCAGCCCCAGCATTTT
clone_size: few
j_call: TRBJ1-5
v_call: TRBV28
d_call: -

cdr3_aa: CASSQDRRSDQPQHF
cdr3_nt: TGTGCCAGCAGCCAAGACCGACGATCGGATCAGCCCCAGCATTTT
clone_size: few
j_call: TRBJ1-5
v_call: TRBV4-2
d_call: -

cdr3_aa: CASSQMDSSYEQYF
cdr3_nt: TGTGCCAGCAGCCAAATGGACAGTTCCTACGAGCAGTACTTC
clone_size: many
j_call: TRBJ2-7
v_call: TRBV14
d_call: -

cdr3_aa: CSATSGNYNEQFF
cdr3_nt: TGCAGTGCTACTAGCGGGAACTACAATGAGCAGTTCTTC
clone_size: few
j_call: TRBJ2-1
v_call: TRBV20-1
d_call: TRBD2

cdr3_aa: CSVEGPGDRAYEQYF
cdr3_nt: TGCAGCGTTGAAGGCCCGGGGGACAGGGCTTACGAGCAGTACTTC
clone_size: many
j_call: TRBJ2-7
v_call: TRBV29-1
d_call: TRBD1

cdr3_aa: CASSLGTDYGYTF
cdr3_nt: TGTGCCAGCAGTTTGGGGACAGACTATGGCTACACCTTC
clone_size: -
j_call: TRBJ1-2
v_call: TRBV27
d_call: TRBD1

cdr3_aa: CSATGQGDTGELFF
cdr3_nt: TGCAGTGCTACGGGACAGGGGGACACCGGGGAGCTGTTTTTT
clone_size: few
j_call: TRBJ2-2
v_call: TRBV20-1
d_call: TRBD1

cdr3_aa: CSARDLGTGNYQETQYF
cdr3_nt: TGCAGTGCTAGAGATTTGGGGACAGGGAATTACCAAGAGACCCAGTACTTC
clone_size: few
j_call: TRBJ2-5
v_call: TRBV20-1
d_call: TRBD1

cdr3_aa: CASSMGQPKNTEAFF
cdr3_nt: TGTGCCAGCAGCATGGGACAGCCTAAAAACACTGAAGCTTTCTTT
clone_size: -
j_call: TRBJ1-1
v_call: TRBV6-2/TRBV6-3
d_call: TRBD1

cdr3_aa: CASSLSPGYNEQFF
cdr3_nt: TGTGCCAGCAGCTTATCCCCCGGATACAATGAGCAGTTCTTC
clone_size: few
j_call: TRBJ2-1
v_call: TRBV11-2
d_call: -

cdr3_aa: CASRIWGLPRETQYF
cdr3_nt: TGTGCCAGCAGGATTTGGGGACTCCCAAGGGAGACCCAGTACTTC
clone_size: -
j_call: TRBJ2-5
v_call: TRBV28
d_call: -

cdr3_aa: CASSQVGTSDYEQYF
cdr3_nt: TGCGCCAGCAGCCAAGTCGGGACTAGCGACTACGAGCAGTACTTC
clone_size: few
j_call: TRBJ2-7
v_call: TRBV4-1
d_call: TRBD2

cdr3_aa: CASTTTSGVREQYF
cdr3_nt: TGTGCCAGCACCACGACTAGCGGGGTTAGGGAGCAGTACTTC
clone_size: once
j_call: TRBJ2-7
v_call: TRBV28
d_call: TRBD2

cdr3_aa: CASSVDSTYEQYF
cdr3_nt: TGTGCCAGCTCAGTAGACAGTACCTACGAGCAGTACTTC
clone_size: -
j_call: TRBJ2-7
v_call: TRBV18
d_call: -

cdr3_aa: CASSLVQGNTEAFF
cdr3_nt: TGTGCCAGCAGCTTAGTCCAGGGCAACACTGAAGCTTTCTTT
clone_size: -
j_call: TRBJ1-1
v_call: TRBV11-2
d_call: -

cdr3_aa: CASNVAGEYEQYF
cdr3_nt: TGTGCCAGCAATGTAGCGGGAGAGTACGAGCAGTACTTC
clone_size: -
j_call: TRBJ2-7
v_call: TRBV6-5
d_call: TRBD2

cdr3_aa: CASSSRGATYNEQFF
cdr3_nt: TGTGCCAGCAGCTCGAGAGGGGCAACTTACAATGAGCAGTTCTTC
clone_size: -
j_call: TRBJ2-1
v_call: TRBV7-2
d_call: -

cdr3_aa: CASSSDGGYNQPQHF
cdr3_nt: TGTGCCAGCAGTTCCGATGGTGGCTACAATCAGCCCCAGCATTTT
clone_size: few
j_call: TRBJ1-5
v_call: TRBV6-2/TRBV6-3
d_call: -

cdr3_aa: CASSYGVVAGSLYEQYF
cdr3_nt: TGTGCCAGCAGTTACGGGGTAGTAGCGGGGAGTCTATACGAGCAGTACTTC
clone_size: -
j_call: TRBJ2-7
v_call: TRBV6-5
d_call: TRBD2

cdr3_aa: CATSSYTDTQYF
cdr3_nt: TGTGCCACCAGCTCATACACAGATACGCAGTATTTT
clone_size: -
j_call: TRBJ2-3
v_call: TRBV15
d_call: -